This entry concerns a single TCR beta chain. The data are from a study of blood T cells in healthy people across ages. The V end lost 4 bases, the J end lost 7 bases, and 19 bases lay between the germline ends. CDR1 and CDR2 from the germline V gene are MNHEY and SVGEGT. The CDR3 extends over 16 amino acids. The second PCR ran about 6 to 11 cycles with a sample-barcoded 5' primer and J-beta primers. TCRdb used MiXCR to reprocess the 5' RACE reads, holding one entry per CDR3 protein. This table has approximately 830,000 distinct CDR3 sequences, about 59% appearing once. The chain couples TRBV6-2 or TRBV6-3 to TRBJ1-4; unclear D gene. The source material was blood. The clonotype comes from a young man in good health. In nucleotides, the CDR3 is TGTGCCAGCAGTTCACCGGGAAACCCGAAGGGTGAAAAACTGTTTTTT. Its protein is CASSSPGNPKGEKLFF.